This T cell receptor beta chain was captured by sequencing in a study of T cells after yellow fever vaccination. Whole-study results and caveats: Of the clonotypes, a small share occurred in both CD4 and CD8 compartments.

A 5'RACE template-switching step, the method used to make TCR cDNA, added a universal primer site and UMIs. From the 5' RACE reads, TCRdb called clonotypes with MiXCR, one entry per CDR3 protein. The data hold some 500,000 distinct CDR3 sequences, with approximately 12% observed a single time. Comment on this clonotype: Its antigen remains unidentified.

CDR1 and CDR2 from the germline V gene are MGHRA and YSYEKL. V shed 1 base and J shed 6 bases, with 8 bases lying between them. The CDR3 totals 13 residues. This sequence was found in a man under 40 who received the YFV17D yellow fever vaccine. Specimen: PBMCs, collected on the day of the yellow fever booster vaccination. This rearrangement joins TRBV4-1 to TRBJ2-3; D is unclear. The CDR3 nucleotides read TGCGCCAGCAGCCAAGTGGTAGAGGATACGCAGTATTTT. Its protein is CASSQVVEDTQYF.